One sample yielded the 19 T cell receptor beta chains listed below, sequenced in a study of T cell repertoires in cytomegalovirus infection. TCRdb called the reads again in MiXCR, with one record for every CDR3 protein. The sample carries about 83,000 distinct CDR3 sequences, more than 20% recorded once. Antigens of these TCRs are unknown. Here the sequenced sample was CD8+ T cells from cultured PBMCs, taken from culture after CMV antigen stimulation. These receptors were taken from a human donor in good health (CMV status not recorded). Some clones in this sample may be carry-over from other donors' samples.

This clonotype was counted only a few times. The chain couples TRBV20-1 to TRBJ2-1, with 8 bases lining up with TRBD2. V was clipped by 2 bases and J by 6 bases; unmatched bases: 6. Germline V gives CDR1 DFQATT, CDR2 SNEGSKA (reference sequence). The CDR3 totals 14 residues. Here the CDR3 reads CSARRLAGGNEQFF. DNA of the CDR3: TGCAGTGCTAGAAGGCTCGCGGGGGGCAATGAGCAGTTCTTC.

This clonotype showed up just a few times. The chain uses TRBV7-2 and TRBJ2-7; 11 nucleotides align to TRBD2. The CDR3 runs to 15 residues. Losses at the gene ends were 5 bases for V and 4 bases for J; bases not matched to a gene: 7. Germline V lookup: CDR1 SGHTA, CDR2 FQGNSA. Written as DNA, the CDR3 is TGTGCCAGCAGCGAGGCCGGGACTAGCGGATACGAGCAGTACTTC. As protein: CASSEAGTSGYEQYF.

This clonotype was seen only a few times. This chain uses TRBV6-2 or TRBV6-3 with TRBJ2-1; 11 positions match TRBD2. The CDR3 contains 14 residues. Germline V gives CDR1 MNHEY, CDR2 SVGEGT. The V gene end was trimmed by 5 bases and the J gene end by 4 bases; junction bases not matched to a gene: 1. The CDR3 DNA reads as TGTGCCAGCAGTACTAGCGGGGGATACAATGAGCAGTTCTTC. Its protein product is CASSTSGGYNEQFF.

This clonotype turned up a few times. V and J are TRBV4-2 and TRBJ2-6, with TRBD1 matching over 8 bases. Per the germline V gene, CDR1 is LGHNA and CDR2 is YNFKEQ. V trimming: 1 base; J trimming: 1 base; junction bases outside the gene matches: 6. CDR3 length equals 18 residues. The CDR3 coding sequence is TGTGCCAGCAGCCAAGGGCCCGGGACAGGATCTGGGGCCAACGTCCTGACTTTC. This translates into CASSQGPGTGSGANVLTF.

In this sample, this clonotype turned up a few times. The rearrangement links TRBV20-1 to TRBJ2-1; D possibly corresponds to TRBD1 (6 bases). Per the germline V gene, CDR1 is DFQATT and CDR2 is SNEGSKA (reference sequence). The CDR3 runs 15 residues. V was cut by 1 base and J by 6 bases, with 16 bases left in between. CDR3 bases: TGCAGTGCTAGAGTACTGGGGGCTAGAGGCAATGAGCAGTTCTTC. This gives the protein CSARVLGARGNEQFF.

This clonotype came up a few times. This chain uses TRBV7-2 with TRBJ1-6; D ambiguous. The CDR3 has 13 residues. The V gene lost 3 bases and the J gene lost 5 bases, with 5 bases spanning the gap. Germline V gene lookup returns CDR1 SGHTA and CDR2 FQGNSA. CDR3 nucleotides: TGTGCCAGCAGCTTGTTCGATAATTCACCCCTCCACTTT. It specifies CASSLFDNSPLHF.

CDR3 sequence: CASSYTDSNQPQHF. The DNA for the CDR3 is TGTGCCAGCAGCTACACCGATAGCAATCAGCCCCAGCATTTT. J is TRBJ1-5 and V is TRBV6-2 or TRBV6-3; no clear D gene. The V and J ends lost 6 bases and 0 bases respectively, with 9 bases between them. The length of the CDR3 is 14 residues. Germline CDR1 and CDR2: MNHEY and SVGEGT.

This clonotype was recorded many times. The rearrangement uses TRBV19 and TRBJ2-7, with TRBD2 matching 11 bases. The CDR3 has 13 residues. Germline values: CDR1 LNHDA, CDR2 SQIVND (reference sequence). V shed 10 bases, J shed 5 bases, and the junction held 7 bases outside the gene matches. The CDR3 spells CATGSGRADEQYF. Here the CDR3 DNA reads TGTGCCACCGGTAGCGGGAGGGCGGACGAGCAGTACTTC.

This clonotype occurred many times. The chain joins TRBV28 to TRBJ1-1; possible D gene TRBD1, 5 bases. V lost 5 bases and J 1 base, leaving 20 bases between the germline ends. The CDR3 has 17 amino acids. Germline V CDR1 and CDR2: MDHEN, SYDVKM. CDR3 residues: CASSALFPGTANTEAFF. As DNA, the CDR3 is TGTGCCAGCAGTGCCCTTTTCCCCGGGACCGCGAACACTGAAGCTTTCTTT.

This clonotype appeared many times. The CDR3 DNA reads as TGTGCCAGCAGCCCTGCCCTAGCGGGGGAGCAGTACTTC. This gives the protein CASSPALAGEQYF. The V call is TRBV12-3 or TRBV12-4, the J call TRBJ2-7, with 9 bases that match TRBD2. V gave up 6 bases and J gave up 7 bases; unmatched junction bases: 7. The CDR3 has 13 amino acids.

This clonotype was recorded a few times. This chain uses TRBV27 with TRBJ1-1; D remains unclear. The length of the CDR3 is 13 residues. Trimming took off 2 bases at V and 8 bases at J, with 12 bases between the two ends. Germline CDR1 MNHEY, CDR2 SMNVEV (reference sequence). CDR3 in amino acids: CASSLPQAREAFF. The CDR3 coding sequence is TGTGCCAGCAGTTTACCCCAAGCGCGGGAAGCTTTCTTT.

V and J are TRBV7-6 and TRBJ2-7, with 7 bases lining up with TRBD2. The germline V gene has CDR1 SGHVS and CDR2 FNYEAQ. The length of the CDR3 is 15 residues. J lost 0 bases, V lost 8 bases, and 10 bases had no gene match. The CDR3 DNA reads TGTGCCAGCGGCTACGGGGGGTGTTTCTCCTACGAGCAGTACTTC. Its translation is CASGYGGCFSYEQYF.

This chain links TRBV6-2 or TRBV6-3 with TRBJ2-1; TRBD2 matches 9 bases. The germline CDR1 and CDR2 sequences are MNHEY and SVGEGT. The CDR3 has 16 amino acids. V lost 0 bases, J lost 8 bases, and 8 bases stayed unmatched. This CDR3 is CASSYSVAGDWYEQFF. The CDR3 nucleotides read TGTGCCAGCAGTTACTCGGTAGCGGGAGATTGGTATGAGCAGTTCTTC.

In this sample, this clonotype turned up many times. The V call is TRBV7-2, the J call TRBJ2-7; D might be TRBD2 (5 bases). Germline-derived CDR1 and CDR2 are SGHTA and FQGNSA. CDR3 length: 13 residues. V dropped 5 bases and J dropped 2 bases, with 10 bases sitting between them. CDR3 nucleotide sequence: TGTGCCAGCAGCCAGACCGGGACCTACGAGCAGTACTTC. Its translation is CASSQTGTYEQYF.

The chain combines TRBV6-1 with TRBJ2-7; 7 bases are shared with TRBD1. J gave up 7 bases and V 0 bases, and 9 bases lay outside the gene matches. CDR3 length equals 15 residues. The V gene's germline CDR1 is MNHNS and CDR2 SASEGT. The CDR3 coding sequence is TGTGCCAGCAGTGAAGCGAGGGGGCGACAGGCGGAGCAGTACTTC. It is translated as CASSEARGRQAEQYF.

This clonotype was observed a few times. The chain combines TRBV28 with TRBJ1-1; possibly TRBD1 for D (5 bases). The CDR3 totals 14 residues. With 1 base removed from V and 11 bases from J, the gap between germline ends came to 17 bases. Germline CDR1 is MDHEN and CDR2 is SYDVKM. CDR3 region: CASSLLSGTLNAFF. The CDR3, as DNA: TGTGCCAGCAGTTTATTATCTGGGACCCTGAATGCTTTCTTT.

This clonotype was counted many times. V gene TRBV7-2 combines with J gene TRBJ2-3; 7 nucleotides line up with TRBD1. J lost 4 bases, V lost 0 bases, and 7 bases had no gene match. Germline lookup yields CDR1 SGHTA and CDR2 FQGNSA. The CDR3 is 16 amino acids. The CDR3 spells CASSLAGQVDPDTQYF. In DNA form, the CDR3 reads TGTGCCAGCAGCTTAGCCGGACAGGTGGACCCAGATACGCAGTATTTT.

This clonotype was counted at least ten times. The V and J genes are TRBV7-2 and TRBJ2-1; tentative D call: TRBD2 (5 bases). The CDR3 extends over 14 amino acids. Germline CDR1 SGHTA, CDR2 FQGNSA. With 2 bases removed from V and 8 bases from J, the gap between germline ends came to 13 bases. CDR3 nucleotide sequence: TGTGCCAGCAGCTTAACGGGGTTAGTCGATGAGCAGTTCTTC. Encoded protein: CASSLTGLVDEQFF.

The V and J genes are TRBV7-9 and TRBJ1-5, with TRBD1 as a possible D gene (6 bases). The CDR3 consists of 14 residues. The ends were cut back, 3 bases at V and 0 bases at J, with 6 bases in the middle. Germline assignment: CDR1 SEHNR and CDR2 FQNEAQ (reference sequence). The CDR3, as DNA: TGTGCCAGCAGCTTGGACAGTAGCAATCAGCCCCAGCATTTT. Translating gives CASSLDSSNQPQHF.